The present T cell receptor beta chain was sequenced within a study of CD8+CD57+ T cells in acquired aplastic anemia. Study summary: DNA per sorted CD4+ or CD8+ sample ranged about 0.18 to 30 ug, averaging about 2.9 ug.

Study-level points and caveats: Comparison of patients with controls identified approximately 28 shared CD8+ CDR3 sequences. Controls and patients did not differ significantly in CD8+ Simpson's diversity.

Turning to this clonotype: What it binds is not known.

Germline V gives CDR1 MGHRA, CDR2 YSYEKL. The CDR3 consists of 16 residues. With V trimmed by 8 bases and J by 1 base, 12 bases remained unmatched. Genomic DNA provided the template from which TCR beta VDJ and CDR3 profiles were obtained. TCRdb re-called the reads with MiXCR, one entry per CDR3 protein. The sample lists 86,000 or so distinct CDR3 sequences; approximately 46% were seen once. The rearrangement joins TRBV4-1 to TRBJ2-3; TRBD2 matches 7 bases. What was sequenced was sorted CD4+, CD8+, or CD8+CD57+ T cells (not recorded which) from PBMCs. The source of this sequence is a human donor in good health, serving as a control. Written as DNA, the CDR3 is TGCGCCAGCGGCGGTTACGCTAGCGGCCGCACAGATACGCAGTATTTT. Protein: CASGGYASGRTDTQYF.